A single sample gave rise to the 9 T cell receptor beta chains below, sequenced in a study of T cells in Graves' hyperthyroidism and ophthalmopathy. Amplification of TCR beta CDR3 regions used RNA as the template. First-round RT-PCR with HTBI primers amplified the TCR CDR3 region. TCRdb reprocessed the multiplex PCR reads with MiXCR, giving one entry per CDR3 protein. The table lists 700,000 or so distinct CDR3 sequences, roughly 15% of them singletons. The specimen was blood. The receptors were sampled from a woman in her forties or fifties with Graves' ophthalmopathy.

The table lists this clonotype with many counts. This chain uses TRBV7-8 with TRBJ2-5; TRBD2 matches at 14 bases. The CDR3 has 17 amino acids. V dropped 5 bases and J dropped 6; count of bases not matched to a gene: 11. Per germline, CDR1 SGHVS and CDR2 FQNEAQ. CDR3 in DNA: TGTGCCAGCAGCACCCCGGGACTAGCGGGAGTGATGCAGACCCAGTACTTC. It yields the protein CASSTPGLAGVMQTQYF. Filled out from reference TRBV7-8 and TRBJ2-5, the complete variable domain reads GAGVSQSPRYKVAKRGQDVALRCDPISGHVSLFWYQQALGQGPEFLTYFQNEAQLDKSGLPSDRFFAERPEGSVSTLKIQRTQQEDSAVYLCASSTPGLAGVMQTQYFGPGTRLLVL.

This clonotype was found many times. CDR3 amino acids: CSARDETSGRETQYF. In DNA form, the CDR3 reads TGCAGTGCTAGAGACGAAACTAGCGGGAGAGAGACCCAGTACTTC. The chain recombines TRBV20-1 with TRBJ2-5, with 11 bases identical to TRBD2. Germline CDR1 reads DFQATT; CDR2 reads SNEGSKA (reference sequence). The J segment lost 4 bases and the V segment lost 0 bases, leaving 4 bases of the junction unmatched. This CDR3 has 15 residues.

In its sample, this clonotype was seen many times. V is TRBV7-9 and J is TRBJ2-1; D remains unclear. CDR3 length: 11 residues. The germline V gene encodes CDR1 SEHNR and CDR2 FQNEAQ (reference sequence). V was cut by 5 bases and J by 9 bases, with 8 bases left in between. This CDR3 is CASSPSGEQFF. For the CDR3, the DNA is TGTGCCAGCAGCCCCAGTGGTGAGCAGTTCTTC.

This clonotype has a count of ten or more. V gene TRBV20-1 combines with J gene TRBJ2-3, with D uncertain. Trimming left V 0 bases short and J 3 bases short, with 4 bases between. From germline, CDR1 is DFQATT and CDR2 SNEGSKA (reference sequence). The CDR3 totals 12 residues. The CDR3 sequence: CSARELTDTQYF. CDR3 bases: TGCAGTGCTAGAGAATTGACAGATACGCAGTATTTT.

The chain's CDR3 is CARSGTAYEQYF. CDR3 nucleotides: TGTGCCAGGTCCGGGACAGCCTACGAGCAGTACTTC. V usage is TRBV19 and J usage is TRBJ2-7, with 7 bases lining up with TRBD1. The CDR3 is 12 amino acids. The germline V gene has CDR1 LNHDA and CDR2 SQIVND (reference sequence). The junction had 4 bases not matched to a gene; V was cut back by 9 bases and J by 2 bases.

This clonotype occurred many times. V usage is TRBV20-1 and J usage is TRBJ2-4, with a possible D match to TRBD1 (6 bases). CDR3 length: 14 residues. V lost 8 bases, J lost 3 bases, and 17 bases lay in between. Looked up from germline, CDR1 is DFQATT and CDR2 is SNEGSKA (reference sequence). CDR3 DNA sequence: TGCAGTACGGATCAACAGGGCGGCAAAAACATTCAGTACTTC. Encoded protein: CSTDQQGGKNIQYF.

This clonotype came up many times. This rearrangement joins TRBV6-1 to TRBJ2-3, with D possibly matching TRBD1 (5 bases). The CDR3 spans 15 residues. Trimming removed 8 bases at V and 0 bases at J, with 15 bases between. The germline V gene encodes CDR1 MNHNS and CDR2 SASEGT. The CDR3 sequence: CASSSSTASTDTQYF. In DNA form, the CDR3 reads TGTGCCAGCTCATCCTCGACAGCCAGCACAGATACGCAGTATTTT.

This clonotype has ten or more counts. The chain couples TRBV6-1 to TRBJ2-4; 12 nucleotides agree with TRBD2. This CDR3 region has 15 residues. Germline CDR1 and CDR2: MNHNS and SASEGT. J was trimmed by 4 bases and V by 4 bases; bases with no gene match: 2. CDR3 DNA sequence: TGTGCCAGCAGTGCTGGGACTAGCGGGAAAAACATTCAGTACTTC. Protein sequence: CASSAGTSGKNIQYF.

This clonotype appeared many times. CDR3 nucleotides: TGCAGTGCTAGTGGGGGGCTCGCTGAAGCTTTCTTT. This encodes CSASGGLAEAFF. The genes are TRBV20-1 and TRBJ1-1; perhaps TRBD1 as D (6 bases). The germline V gene encodes CDR1 DFQATT and CDR2 SNEGSKA (reference sequence). Between the trimmed V and J ends, which lost 3 bases and 6 bases, there was a span of 11 bases. The CDR3 is 12 residues long.